The next 22 T cell receptor beta chains were all read from a single sample in a study of T-cell memory formation after mild COVID-19. Using its own MiXCR run on the 5' RACE reads, TCRdb lists one record per CDR3 protein. The sample has 250,000 to 300,000 distinct CDR3 sequences; 15% to 20% are singletons. Material: PBMCs or a T cell subset sorted from them (not recorded which). The origin of the receptors is a man aged 18 to 35 who had mild COVID-19 (a few samples of this study predate the infection). Cell type and time point are not known.

This clonotype was seen only a few times. This sequence joins TRBV2 and TRBJ1-1; D remains ambiguous. CDR1 and CDR2 from the germline V gene are SNHLY and FYNNEI. The CDR3 extends over 13 amino acids. Trimming shortened V by 3 bases and J by 5 bases, and 10 bases separated the two germline ends. The CDR3 DNA reads TGTGCCAGCAGTGAGGGGTGGAGAACTGAAGCTTTCTTT. This translates into CASSEGWRTEAFF.

The V gene is TRBV21-1, the J gene TRBJ2-1; TRBD1 reflects the table's D call only, with no check against the DNA. TRBV21-1 is a known pseudogene. This CDR3 has 13 amino acids. This CDR3 is CASSPRQGYEQFF. CDR3 in DNA: TGTGCCAGCAGCCCCCGACAGGGATACGAGCAGTTCTTC.

V and J are TRBV7-9 and TRBJ1-2, with 9 bases lining up with TRBD1. V gave up 3 bases and J gave up 12 bases; unmatched junction bases: 8. Germline V gene lookup returns CDR1 SEHNR and CDR2 FQNEAQ (reference sequence). The CDR3 is made up of 13 amino acids. The CDR3 region has the DNA TGTGCCAGCAGCTTGCAATGGGACAGGGTCAACACCTTC. As protein: CASSLQWDRVNTF.

This clonotype has only a few counts. The chain recombines TRBV12-3 or TRBV12-4 with TRBJ2-7, with D unclear. V shed 5 bases and J shed 6 bases, with 14 bases lying between them. This CDR3 is 13 amino acids long. The CDR3 DNA sequence: TGTGCCAGCAGTCCCGGGCCTTCAGGCGAGCAGTACTTC. Translated: CASSPGPSGEQYF.

This chain uses TRBV7-9 with TRBJ1-1; D is unclear. The CDR3 length is 11 residues. The V and J ends lost 8 bases and 4 bases respectively, with 8 bases between them. CDR1 and CDR2 (germline): SEHNR, FQNEAQ (reference sequence). The CDR3 DNA follows: TGTGCCAGCGAATATAGCACTGAAGCTTTCTTT. Translated: CASEYSTEAFF.

This clonotype has a handful of counts. The chain has TRBV6-5 and TRBJ1-6; 10 bases fit TRBD1. In germline, CDR1 is MNHEY, CDR2 SVGAGI. The CDR3 runs 15 residues. Unmatched junction bases numbered 4, after V lost 5 bases and J lost 6 bases. This CDR3 is CASSNRDRGNSPLHF. CDR3 nucleotide sequence: TGTGCCAGCAGTAACCGGGACAGGGGTAATTCACCCCTCCACTTT.

The chain is built from TRBV6-5 and TRBJ1-5; D call uncertain. There are 14 residues in the CDR3. The V and J ends lost 5 bases and 4 bases respectively, with 12 bases between them. From germline, CDR1 is MNHEY and CDR2 SVGAGI. The CDR3 protein is CASSTGGRNQPQHF. In DNA form, the CDR3 reads TGTGCCAGCAGTACGGGAGGAAGGAATCAGCCCCAGCATTTT.

In this sample, this clonotype turned up a few times. The chain couples TRBV28 to TRBJ2-7, with D unresolved. CDR1 and CDR2 from the germline V gene are MDHEN and SYDVKM. The CDR3 runs to 13 residues. V was cut by 3 bases and J by 2 bases, with 8 bases left in between. The CDR3 DNA is TGTGCCAGCAGTTTTGGCCCAACCTACGAGCAGTACGTC. It specifies CASSFGPTYEQYV.

This clonotype was seen more than once but under ten times. The chain couples TRBV15 to TRBJ2-2; the D gene is possibly TRBD1 (6 bases). Germline CDR1 and CDR2: LNHNV and YYDKDF (reference sequence). The CDR3 loop spans 13 amino acids. V was shortened by 5 bases and J by 6 bases, with 10 bases between the two germline ends. CDR3 DNA: TGTGCCACCAGCGTAAAGGGGGCCGGGGAGCTGTTTTTT. Protein: CATSVKGAGELFF.

CDR3 sequence: CASSVVGGGGDTQYF. DNA for the CDR3: TGTGCCAGCAGCGTAGTCGGCGGGGGTGGAGATACGCAGTATTTT. V is TRBV9 and J is TRBJ2-3; 7 nucleotides agree with TRBD2. Per the germline V gene, CDR1 is SGDLS and CDR2 is YYNGEE. Germline trimming cut 0 bases from V and 5 bases from J; bases unmatched to any gene: 6. This CDR3 is 15 amino acids long.

This clonotype was seen a few times. The rearrangement joins TRBV7-2 to TRBJ2-1; D is unresolved. V shed 3 bases and J shed 0 bases, with 9 bases lying between them. Germline CDR1 and CDR2: SGHTA and FQGNSA. This CDR3 contains 15 residues. The CDR3 loop reads CASSFTVSSYNEQFF. CDR3 nucleotide sequence: TGTGCCAGCAGCTTTACAGTAAGCTCCTACAATGAGCAGTTCTTC.

This clonotype was seen only a few times. The chain has TRBV7-2 and TRBJ2-3; no definite D call. The ends were cut back, 4 bases at V and 0 bases at J, with 8 bases in the middle. The CDR3 covers 14 residues. The germline V gene encodes CDR1 SGHTA and CDR2 FQGNSA. CDR3 bases: TGTGCCAGCAGCTCTCCGAGCAGCACAGATACGCAGTATTTT. It yields the protein CASSSPSSTDTQYF.

This clonotype was counted between two and nine times. The rearrangement joins TRBV5-8 to TRBJ2-5, with D possibly matching TRBD2 (5 bases). The CDR3 runs to 14 residues. The V gene's germline CDR1 is SGHTS and CDR2 YDEGEE. Between the trimmed V and J ends, which lost 2 bases and 4 bases, there was a span of 12 bases. CDR3 nucleotide sequence: TGTGCCAGCAGCTTATACGAGGCGGGAGAGACCCAGTACTTC. It codes for CASSLYEAGETQYF. Variable domain in full (rest from reference TRBV5-8 and TRBJ2-5): EAGVTQSPTHLIKTRGQQATLRCSPISGHTSVYWYQQALGLGLQFLLWYDEGEERNRGNFPPRFSGRQFPNYSSELNVNALELEDSALYLCASSLYEAGETQYFGPGTRLLVL.

This rearrangement joins TRBV29-1 to TRBJ2-5; D remains unclear. Between the trimmed V and J ends, which lost 1 base and 4 bases, there was a span of 10 bases. The V gene's germline CDR1 is SQVTM and CDR2 ANQGSEA. CDR3 length: 13 amino acids. CDR3 amino acids: CSVEVEERETQYF. The CDR3 bases are TGCAGCGTTGAAGTTGAGGAGAGAGAGACCCAGTACTTC.

This clonotype showed up just a few times. The chain couples TRBV15 to TRBJ2-2; 10 bases are a match to TRBD1. CDR3 size: 17 residues. V lost 2 bases to trimming and J lost 3 bases; unmatched junction nucleotides: 6. Germline lookup yields CDR1 LNHNV and CDR2 YYDKDF (reference sequence). The DNA of the CDR3 is TGTGCCACCAGCAGATCTTCCGGGACAGGGGACACCGGGGAGCTGTTTTTT. Its translation: CATSRSSGTGDTGELFF. The complete variable domain, with remaining parts taken from reference TRBV15 and TRBJ2-2, reads DAMVIQNPRYQVTQFGKPVTLSCSQTLNHNVMYWYQQKSSQAPKLLFHYYDKDFNNEADTPDNFQSRRPNTSFCFLDIRSPGLGDTAMYLCATSRSSGTGDTGELFFGEGSRLTVL.

This clonotype has a handful of counts. The chain has TRBV5-1 and TRBJ1-6; possibly TRBD1 for D (6 bases). The CDR3 length is 14 residues. Deletions cut 0 bases from V and 7 bases from J, with 8 bases between. CDR1 and CDR2 from the germline V gene are SGHRS and YFSETQ. The CDR3 protein is CASSLGGHNSPLHF. The CDR3 DNA follows: TGCGCCAGCAGCTTGGGGGGGCACAATTCACCCCTCCACTTT.

This clonotype was picked up many times. V usage is TRBV15 and J usage is TRBJ2-7, with a possible D match to TRBD1 (5 bases). The length of the CDR3 is 13 residues. Germline loops: CDR1 LNHNV, CDR2 YYDKDF (reference sequence). V shed 1 base and J shed 4 bases, with 8 bases lying between them. The CDR3 region has the DNA TGTGCCACCAGCAGAGCCCCAGGGTACGAGCAGTACGTC. This gives the protein CATSRAPGYEQYV.

This clonotype was recorded a few times. CDR3 amino acids: CASSEEVDSQYF. The DNA for the CDR3 is TGTGCCAGCAGTGAAGAGGTGGACAGCCAGTACTTC. The gene calls are TRBV2 and TRBJ2-7, with D perhaps matching TRBD1 (6 bases). The CDR3 has 12 amino acids. The germline gives CDR1 SNHLY, CDR2 FYNNEI. Trimming stripped 1 base from V and 10 bases from J, with 11 bases between.

Here the CDR3 DNA reads TGTGCCAGCAGCTGGCGACAGGGGAGCACTGAAGCTTTCTTT. Translating gives CASSWRQGSTEAFF. The chain combines TRBV11-2 with TRBJ1-1; 8 bases line up with TRBD1. CDR1 SGHAT and CDR2 FQNNGV come from the germline V gene. The CDR3 length is 14 residues. Trimming cost V 4 bases and J 4 bases; bases outside gene matches: 5.

In this sample, this clonotype turned up a few times. The chain recombines TRBV6-1 with TRBJ2-3; no clear D gene. With 8 bases removed from V and 4 bases from J, the gap between germline ends came to 13 bases. Germline values: CDR1 MNHNS, CDR2 SASEGT. The CDR3 totals 13 residues. CDR3 region: CASHALSADTQYF. For the CDR3, the DNA is TGTGCCAGCCATGCTTTGAGCGCAGATACGCAGTATTTT.

J is TRBJ1-1 and V is TRBV29-1; TRBD1 matches at 9 bases. Per the germline V gene, CDR1 is SQVTM and CDR2 is ANQGSEA. CDR3 length: 11 amino acids. With V trimmed by 6 bases and J by 11 bases, 7 bases remained unmatched. The CDR3 loop is CSVDRGPRAFF. The DNA of the CDR3 is TGCAGCGTGGACAGGGGCCCGAGGGCTTTCTTT.

The chain employs TRBV20-1 and TRBJ2-7, with D perhaps TRBD1 (6 bases). This CDR3 is built from 13 residues. V shed 1 base and J shed 9 bases, with 16 bases lying between them. Germline V lookup: CDR1 DFQATT, CDR2 SNEGSKA (reference sequence). The CDR3 DNA sequence: TGCAGTGCTAGAGTGTGGGGGCAGTGGGGGCAGTACGTC. Translating gives CSARVWGQWGQYV.